Each of the 28 T cell receptor beta chains below was sequenced from the same sample in a study of blood T cell repertoires in COVID-19. Profiling relied on immunoSEQ multiplex PCR, and the TCRdb table lists in-frame clones only, not all of them. The sample gives 200,000 to 300,000 clones, 87% of which show up once; roughly 1.6% is in the top ten. The specimen was peripheral blood. The source of these receptors is a woman aged 40-49 years who had recovered from COVID-19.

This chain uses TRBV6-2 or TRBV6-3 with TRBJ2-3; D is undetermined. This CDR3 contains 15 residues. Germline CDR1 is MNHEY and CDR2 is SVGEGT. Trimming shortened V by 5 bases and J by 0 bases, and 12 bases separated the two germline ends. CDR3 coding DNA: TGTGCCAGCAGTCTTAGGAGATCTAGCACAGATACGCAGTATTTT. Its protein is CASSLRRSSTDTQYF.

The rearrangement uses TRBV30 and TRBJ1-2; 10 nucleotides match TRBD1. This CDR3 is built from 13 residues. From germline, CDR1 is GTSNPN and CDR2 SVGIG (reference sequence). V trimming: 5 bases; J trimming: 4 bases; junction bases outside the gene matches: 4. CDR3 in DNA: TGTGCCTGGGGGACAGGGGCCCTCTATGGCTACACCTTC. Amino acids: CAWGTGALYGYTF. Variable domain in full (rest from reference TRBV30 and TRBJ1-2): SQTIHQWPATLVQPVGSPLSLECTVEGTSNPNLYWYRQAAGRGLQLLFYSVGIGQISSEVPQNLSASRPQDRQFILSSKKLLLSDSGFYLCAWGTGALYGYTFGSGTRLTVV.

V usage is TRBV4-3 and J usage is TRBJ1-1; TRBD1 might be the D (5 bases). This CDR3 has 14 residues. Deletions cut 3 bases from V and 7 bases from J, with 15 bases between. Germline CDR1 LGHNA, CDR2 YSLEER. The CDR3 sequence is CASSQGGSQFEAFF. The CDR3 DNA reads as TGCGCCAGCAGCCAGGGGGGGAGTCAGTTTGAAGCTTTCTTT.

The CDR3 DNA sequence: TGTGCCAGTAGTATTGCTGGGGGGAGACATTCACCCCTCCACTTT. Translation: CASSIAGGRHSPLHF. The chain employs TRBV19 and TRBJ1-6, with a weak D call TRBD1 (5 bases). The V and J ends lost 3 bases and 8 bases respectively, with 14 bases between them. The CDR3 spans 15 residues. Germline V gene data show CDR1 as LNHDA and CDR2 as SQIVND (reference sequence).

This sequence joins TRBV30 and TRBJ2-1; 11 nucleotides line up with TRBD1. The CDR3 totals 16 residues. The germline gives CDR1 GTSNPN, CDR2 SVGIG (reference sequence). Unmatched junction bases numbered 7, after V lost 2 bases and J lost 4 bases. The CDR3 loop reads CAWSPGDRGTYNEQFF. DNA for the CDR3: TGTGCCTGGAGTCCAGGGGACAGGGGGACTTACAATGAGCAGTTCTTC.

This clone occurred once. The V and J genes are TRBV6-5 and TRBJ1-2; D gene uncertain. There are 15 residues in the CDR3. The germline CDR1 and CDR2 sequences are MNHEY and SVGAGI. V lost 4 bases and J lost 1, with 13 bases in between. Here the CDR3 reads CASSSAAGGNYGYTF. The CDR3 DNA reads as TGTGCCAGCAGTTCCGCCGCAGGTGGTAACTATGGCTACACCTTC.

The chain couples TRBV5-6 to TRBJ1-2, with D possibly matching TRBD1 (5 bases). CDR3 length: 14 amino acids. Germline assignment: CDR1 SGHDT and CDR2 YYEEEE. The ends were cut back, 2 bases at V and 2 bases at J, with 10 bases in the middle. For the CDR3, the DNA is TGTGCCAGCAGCTTTTGGGGCCGAAACTATGGCTACACCTTC. Its protein is CASSFWGRNYGYTF.

This clone was recorded only once. The rearrangement joins TRBV4-1 to TRBJ1-6, with 11 bases matching TRBD1. CDR1 MGHRA and CDR2 YSYEKL come from the germline V gene. CDR3 size: 17 residues. The trim removed 2 bases at V and 9 bases at J, leaving 9 bases unmatched. The CDR3 here is CASSQSHPGQGVSPLHF. The CDR3 nucleotides are TGCGCCAGCAGCCAAAGCCACCCGGGACAGGGGGTTTCACCCCTCCACTTT.

The chain employs TRBV27 and TRBJ2-7; TRBD2 agrees at 9 bases. V shed 3 bases and J 2 bases; nucleotides not matched to a gene: 2. This CDR3 region has 14 residues. Germline V CDR1 and CDR2: MNHEY, SMNVEV (reference sequence). CDR3: CASSLVAGAYEQYF. The CDR3 DNA reads as TGTGCCAGCAGTTTGGTAGCGGGGGCCTACGAGCAGTACTTC.

The CDR3 here is CASGAGGLYNEQFF. DNA for the CDR3: TGTGCCAGCGGAGCGGGGGGACTATACAATGAGCAGTTCTTC. This chain uses TRBV7-6 with TRBJ2-1; 9 nucleotides match TRBD2. Germline-derived CDR1 and CDR2 are SGHVS and FNYEAQ. The CDR3 totals 14 residues. Trimming removed 8 bases from V and 4 bases from J; junction bases left unmatched: 6.

The chain couples TRBV5-5 to TRBJ2-3; possibly TRBD1 for D (6 bases). Germline lookup yields CDR1 SGHKS and CDR2 YYEKEE (reference sequence). This CDR3 is built from 14 residues. The ends were cut back, 2 bases at V and 2 bases at J, with 9 bases in the middle. CDR3 sequence reads: CASSFGQITDTQYF. DNA of the CDR3: TGTGCCAGCAGCTTCGGACAGATCACAGATACGCAGTATTTT.

The chain joins TRBV3-1 (or the pseudogene TRBV3-2) to TRBJ1-2, with 7 bases matching TRBD1. The CDR3 extends over 13 amino acids. The germline gives CDR1 LGHDT, CDR2 YNNKEL (reference sequence). V was clipped by 4 bases and J by 2 bases; unmatched bases: 1. The CDR3 is CASSPQGNYGYTF. The DNA of the CDR3 is TGTGCCAGCAGCCCACAGGGGAACTATGGCTACACCTTC.

Here the CDR3 DNA reads TGTGCCAGCAGCTTCCGACAGGGGATTAATGAAAAACTGTTTTTT. The encoded protein is CASSFRQGINEKLFF. The chain links TRBV7-9 to TRBJ1-4, with TRBD1 identical over 8 bases. Germline V gene sequence: CDR1 SEHNR, CDR2 FQNEAQ (reference sequence). After removal of 3 bases from V and 4 bases from J, the junction contained 4 bases not matched to a gene. This CDR3 has 15 amino acids.

The chain is built from TRBV2 and TRBJ1-2; D might be TRBD1 (5 bases). V lost 5 bases to trimming and J lost 6 bases, with 13 bases between them. CDR1 is SNHLY and CDR2 is FYNNEI in the germline V gene. The CDR3 covers 13 residues. The CDR3 protein is CASSPQGNNGYTF. In DNA, the CDR3 is TGTGCCAGCAGTCCGCAGGGAAATAATGGCTACACCTTC.

This chain joins TRBV9 and TRBJ2-5; 8 nucleotides match TRBD2. The CDR3 extends over 15 amino acids. Looked up from germline, CDR1 is SGDLS and CDR2 is YYNGEE. The junction had 9 bases not matched to a gene; V was cut back by 7 bases and J by 1 base. Here the CDR3 reads CASAPRSGGQETQYF. CDR3 in DNA: TGTGCCAGCGCCCCCCGAAGCGGGGGCCAAGAGACCCAGTACTTC.

V usage is TRBV7-3 and J usage is TRBJ1-1; D is perhaps TRBD1 (5 bases). This CDR3 is 13 amino acids long. CDR1 is SGHTA and CDR2 is FQGTGA in the germline V gene. The germline V and J ends were trimmed by 4 bases and 4 bases, with 10 bases remaining between them. The CDR3 spells CASSSLGGTEAFF. The CDR3 nucleotides are TGTGCCAGCAGCTCCCTGGGGGGCACTGAAGCTTTCTTT. Full variable domain (rest looked up from reference TRBV7-3 and TRBJ1-1): GAGVSQTPSNKVTEKGKYVELRCDPISGHTALYWYRQSLGQGPEFLIYFQGTGAADDSGLPNDRFFAVRPEGSVSTLKIQRTERGDSAVYLCASSSLGGTEAFFGQGTRLTVV.

V usage is TRBV6-1 and J usage is TRBJ2-2; 8 positions agree with TRBD2. CDR1 and CDR2 from the germline V gene are MNHNS and SASEGT. This CDR3 has 15 residues. The ends lost 2 bases at V and 6 bases at J; junction bases unmatched: 5. The CDR3 here is CASSEWRGVSGELFF. The CDR3 DNA follows: TGTGCCAGCAGTGAATGGCGGGGGGTCTCCGGGGAGCTGTTTTTT.

This chain joins TRBV9 and TRBJ2-7; no firm D call. Germline V gene sequence: CDR1 SGDLS, CDR2 YYNGEE. V was cut by 0 bases and J by 2 bases, with 12 bases left in between. This CDR3 has 15 amino acids. CDR3 in DNA: TGTGCCAGCAGCGTAGCCCCGTCCGCTACCTACGAGCAGTACTTC. It translates to CASSVAPSATYEQYF.

The gene calls are TRBV14 and TRBJ2-5; D gene uncertain. The V end was cut by 1 base, the J end by 5 bases, with 14 bases between. In germline, CDR1 is SGHDN, CDR2 FVKESK. There are 15 residues in the CDR3. The CDR3 DNA sequence: TGTGCCAGCAGCCAAGTCCGCTCGGCCGGGGAGACCCAGTACTTC. Translating it yields CASSQVRSAGETQYF.

The genes are TRBV5-5 and TRBJ2-5, with D unclear. Germline V gives CDR1 SGHKS, CDR2 YYEKEE (reference sequence). Trimming cost V 4 bases and J 5 bases, with 9 bases left between them. The CDR3 loop spans 12 amino acids. The CDR3 loop is CASSRLRETQYF. CDR3 sequence (DNA): TGTGCCAGCAGCCGTTTGAGGGAGACCCAGTACTTC.

The rearrangement joins TRBV7-3 to TRBJ2-7; the D gene is possibly TRBD1 (5 bases). The germline gives CDR1 SGHTA, CDR2 FQGTGA. This CDR3 comprises 13 residues. V gave up 2 bases and J gave up 6 bases, with 11 bases separating them. This chain's CDR3 is CASSLQGGGEQYF. DNA for the CDR3: TGTGCCAGCAGCTTACAGGGCGGCGGCGAGCAGTACTTC.

V usage is TRBV3-1 (or the pseudogene TRBV3-2) and J usage is TRBJ2-7, with D possibly matching TRBD2 (5 bases). Germline lookup yields CDR1 LGHDT and CDR2 YNNKEL (reference sequence). CDR3 size: 13 residues. The germline V and J ends were trimmed by 6 bases and 2 bases, with 11 bases remaining between them. The CDR3 sequence: CASSEGRPYEQYF. The CDR3 nucleotides read TGTGCCAGCAGTGAGGGCAGGCCCTACGAGCAGTACTTC.

This chain joins TRBV20-1 and TRBJ2-7, with 7 bases fitting TRBD1. V was clipped by 3 bases and J by 5 bases; unmatched bases: 7. The CDR3 has 13 residues. The germline CDR1 and CDR2 sequences are DFQATT and SNEGSKA (reference sequence). In DNA form, the CDR3 reads TGCAGTGCTAGTTCGGGACAGACCCACGAGCAGTACTTC. This encodes CSASSGQTHEQYF.

The chain uses TRBV29-1 and TRBJ2-1; no clear D gene. Looked up from germline, CDR1 is SQVTM and CDR2 is ANQGSEA. Trimming left V 4 bases short and J 2 bases short, with 3 bases between. The CDR3 length is 11 residues. The CDR3 DNA sequence: TGCAGCGTTGGGCCCTACAATGAGCAGTTCTTC. Translation: CSVGPYNEQFF.

The chain recombines TRBV6-6 with TRBJ2-7; D may be TRBD1 (5 bases). The CDR3 extends over 12 amino acids. CDR1 and CDR2 from the germline V gene are MNHNY and SVGAGI (reference sequence). Trimming left V 2 bases short and J 8 bases short, with 10 bases between. The CDR3 DNA is TGTGCCAGCAGTTACCCGCAGGGTAAGCAGTACTTC. Protein product: CASSYPQGKQYF.

The chain links TRBV10-3 to TRBJ2-3, with a tentative D call TRBD1 (6 bases). Trimming removed 8 bases from V and 0 bases from J, with 15 bases in between. The V gene's germline CDR1 is ENHRY and CDR2 SYGVKD. The CDR3 covers 15 residues. CDR3 sequence (DNA): TGTGCCATCGCCCCACCCCAGGGGAGCACAGATACGCAGTATTTT. Amino acid sequence: CAIAPPQGSTDTQYF.

This clone was detected only once. The rearrangement links TRBV7-2 to TRBJ2-3; 9 bases are a match to TRBD2. The CDR3 spans 15 residues. V was pared by 3 bases and J by 7 bases, with 8 bases of the junction left unmatched. Per the germline V gene, CDR1 is SGHTA and CDR2 is FQGNSA. For the CDR3, the DNA is TGTGCCAGCAGCTTTCGAGCGGGGGGTGGGAATACGCAGTATTTT. Translated, it gives CASSFRAGGGNTQYF.

J is TRBJ1-4 and V is TRBV7-9, with TRBD1 identical over 7 bases. Germline V lookup: CDR1 SEHNR, CDR2 FQNEAQ (reference sequence). With 6 bases clipped from V and 2 bases from J, the junction kept 9 bases outside the gene matches. The CDR3 is 16 amino acids. For the CDR3, the DNA is TGTGCCAGCAGTCCACAGGGGTATGGGACTAATGAAAAACTGTTTTTT. It yields the protein CASSPQGYGTNEKLFF.